These 17 T cell receptor beta chains came from one sample sequenced in a study of human CD8 memory T cell subsets. By UMI-labeled 5' RACE, the TCR beta libraries were made. TCRdb reprocessed the 5' RACE reads, keeping one entry per CDR3 protein, no DNA. This sample's table reports roughly 16,000 distinct CDR3 sequences. What was sequenced was CD8+ stem-like memory T cells (TSCM and TCM) sorted from PBMCs. Subset denoted: stem-like memory CD8 T cells (TSTEM), CCR7+ PD-1- TIGIT-. The receptors here all came from a human donor in good health.

This chain joins TRBV4-1 and TRBJ2-1; the D gene TCRdb calls, TRBD1, cannot be checked with no DNA. The CDR3 runs 19 residues. Germline V gives CDR1 MGHRA, CDR2 YSYEKL. CDR3: CASSQEATGGASSYNEQFF.

The chain couples TRBV4-1 to TRBJ2-1; TCRdb gives TRBD2 as the D gene, but with no DNA this cannot be confirmed. This CDR3 has 15 amino acids. The germline gives CDR1 MGHRA, CDR2 YSYEKL. The CDR3 spells CASSQTAGGYNEQFF.

This chain's CDR3 is CASSLAGKEGYTF. The rearrangement uses TRBV7-2 and TRBJ1-2. The CDR3 extends over 13 amino acids. Germline V gene sequence: CDR1 SGHTA, CDR2 FQGNSA. The full variable domain, in which reference TRBV7-2 and TRBJ1-2 provide the parts outside the CDR3, is GAGVSQSPSNKVTEKGKDVELRCDPISGHTALYWYRQSLGQGLEFLIYFQGNSAPDKSGLPSDRFSAERTGGSVSTLTIQRTQQEDSAVYLCASSLAGKEGYTFGSGTRLTVV.

The gene calls are TRBV23-1 and TRBJ1-5. TRBV23-1 is an ORF, and what it does is uncertain. This CDR3 has 15 amino acids. CDR3 loop: CASSCRRTGNQPQHF.

V is TRBV11-2 and J is TRBJ1-1. Germline V gives CDR1 SGHAT, CDR2 FQNNGV. The CDR3 contains 12 residues. CDR3 sequence: CASKSGGTEAFF.

This clonotype is identified as medium-sized from frequency. The chain uses TRBV6-2 or TRBV6-3 and TRBJ1-1. The CDR3 is 12 residues long. The germline gives CDR1 MNHEY, CDR2 SVGEGT. The CDR3: CASSYLNTEAFF.

The chain recombines TRBV27 with TRBJ1-5. This CDR3 spans 13 amino acids. Germline V gene data show CDR1 as MNHEY and CDR2 as SMNVEV (reference sequence). CDR3: CASSLGLNQPQHF.

The chain carries TRBV4-1 and TRBJ1-1; the D gene TCRdb calls, TRBD1, cannot be checked with no DNA. The length of the CDR3 is 14 residues. Germline loops: CDR1 MGHRA, CDR2 YSYEKL. The CDR3 loop reads CASSLQGGDTEAFF.

V and J are TRBV5-4 and TRBJ2-3; no DNA is available, so the TRBD1 call from TCRdb remains unchecked. Germline V CDR1 and CDR2: SGHNT, YYREEE (reference sequence). The CDR3 sequence is 14 residues long. This CDR3 reads CASSFFGGADTQYF.

This chain joins TRBV2 and TRBJ1-5; the TCRdb D gene call, TRBD1, has no DNA to confirm it. The CDR3 extends over 16 amino acids. The V gene's germline CDR1 is SNHLY and CDR2 FYNNEI. The CDR3 sequence is CASSEAGTGAREPQHF.

The V call is TRBV20-1, the J call TRBJ2-1; TCRdb's assignment of TRBD2 cannot be checked, as there is no DNA. This CDR3 has 14 amino acids. Germline CDR1 DFQATT, CDR2 SNEGSKA (reference sequence). The CDR3 sequence: CSARGLATLNEQFF.

Here the CDR3 reads CATSRGLAGGGNEQFF. The chain recombines TRBV15 with TRBJ2-1; TCRdb outputs TRBD2, but without DNA this stays unchecked. CDR1 and CDR2 (germline): LNHNV, YYDKDF (reference sequence). This CDR3 spans 16 amino acids.

This sequence joins TRBV21-1 and TRBJ1-3; without DNA, the TCRdb call of TRBD1 cannot be checked. TRBV21-1 is listed as a pseudogene. This CDR3 is built from 16 residues. The CDR3: CASSKSGTGHRNTIYF.

The V call is TRBV28, the J call TRBJ2-2. This CDR3 is built from 17 residues. Germline CDR1 reads MDHEN; CDR2 reads SYDVKM. The CDR3 is CASSGFSYSANTGELFF.

This clonotype ranks as medium-sized (0.01 to 0.1%) in terms of frequency. The gene calls are TRBV20-1 and TRBJ1-3; TCRdb indicates TRBD1, and absent DNA this call remains unverified. This CDR3 is 15 amino acids long. Looked up from germline, CDR1 is DFQATT and CDR2 is SNEGSKA (reference sequence). The CDR3 loop is CSARVPGISGNTIYF.

The chain recombines TRBV14 with TRBJ2-1; no DNA is available, so the TRBD1 call from TCRdb remains unchecked. The CDR3 has 14 residues. CDR1 is SGHDN, CDR2 FVKESK, per germline. The CDR3 sequence: CASSQNQGGNEQFF. The entire variable domain, with the rest obtained from reference TRBV14 and TRBJ2-1, is as follows: EAGVTQFPSHSVIEKGQTVTLRCDPISGHDNLYWYRRVMGKEIKFLLHFVKESKQDESGMPNNRFLAERTGGTYSTLKVQPAELEDSGVYFCASSQNQGGNEQFFGPGTRLTVL.

Frequency places this clonotype as medium-sized. V usage is TRBV29-1 and J usage is TRBJ2-7. The CDR3 is made up of 12 amino acids. The germline CDR1 and CDR2 sequences are SQVTM and ANQGSEA. This chain's CDR3 is CSVEDLSTEQYF.